This entry lists 6 T cell receptor beta chains sequenced from one sample in a study of blood T cells in healthy people across ages. Together with a sample-barcoded 5' primer, a J-beta primer mix was included in a second PCR lasting roughly 6 to 12 cycles. TCRdb ran MiXCR on the 5' RACE reads and lists one entry per CDR3 protein. The sample has around 1,700,000 distinct CDR3 sequences, 28% seen once. Material: blood. These receptors originate from a woman aged 25 to 39 in good health.

Details on this clonotype: Being one base from a much bigger clone, this may be a read error. This sequence joins TRBV2 and TRBJ2-4; perhaps TRBD1 as D (6 bases). The V end was cut by 1 base, the J end by 8 bases, with 9 bases between. Germline V gives CDR1 SNHLY, CDR2 FYNNEI. The CDR3 totals 13 residues. The chain's CDR3 is CASSEEGQDIQYF. CDR3 DNA sequence: TGTGCCAGCAGTGAAGAGGGACAAGACATTCAGTACTTC.

This clonotype was counted a few times. The rearrangement joins TRBV11-2 to TRBJ1-1; D possibly corresponds to TRBD1 (5 bases). CDR3 length: 14 amino acids. Trimming left V 3 bases short and J 1 base short, with 9 bases between. Germline CDR1 is SGHAT and CDR2 is FQNNGV. The CDR3 DNA reads TGTGCCAGCAGCTTCGCGGGGCGGAACACTGAAGCTTTCTTT. Encoded protein: CASSFAGRNTEAFF.

The chain carries TRBV12-3 or TRBV12-4 and TRBJ2-4; 7 nucleotides align to TRBD1. The CDR3 is 16 amino acids. Unmatched junction bases numbered 14, after V lost 5 bases and J lost 7 bases. The DNA for the CDR3 is TGTGCCAGCAGTATCAGGGACAGAATGGGGGAGAACATTCAGTACTTC. It codes for CASSIRDRMGENIQYF.

This chain joins TRBV7-2 and TRBJ2-7; a weak D match, TRBD2 (7 bases). Germline V lookup: CDR1 SGHTA, CDR2 FQGNSA. The CDR3 runs to 15 residues. V gave up 4 bases and J gave up 3 bases, with 16 bases separating them. The CDR3 DNA follows: TGTGCCAGCAGCTCCGGGGAGGGGGGCATCTACGAGCAGTACTTC. Translation: CASSSGEGGIYEQYF.

This clonotype was counted between two and nine times. In nucleotides, the CDR3 is TGCAGTGCTAATCCCCCCTTCGGGGCGGGAGTGTCAGATACGCAGTATTTT. It is translated as CSANPPFGAGVSDTQYF. V is TRBV20-1 and J is TRBJ2-3; 7 bases match TRBD2. The junction had 17 bases not matched to a gene; V was cut back by 4 bases and J by 4 bases. The germline V gene encodes CDR1 DFQATT and CDR2 SNEGSKA (reference sequence). There are 17 residues in the CDR3.

Worth noting for this clonotype: This could be a read error, since a much larger clone is one nucleotide away. The J gene is TRBJ2-7, the V gene TRBV14; tentatively, D is TRBD2 (5 bases). The CDR3 spans 15 residues. V was clipped by 4 bases and J by 3 bases, with 16 bases between them. Germline V CDR1 and CDR2: SGHDN, FVKESK. This chain's CDR3 is CASSPEGYRSYEQYF. CDR3 DNA: TGTGCCAGCAGCCCAGAGGGATATAGGAGCTACGAGCAGTACTTC.